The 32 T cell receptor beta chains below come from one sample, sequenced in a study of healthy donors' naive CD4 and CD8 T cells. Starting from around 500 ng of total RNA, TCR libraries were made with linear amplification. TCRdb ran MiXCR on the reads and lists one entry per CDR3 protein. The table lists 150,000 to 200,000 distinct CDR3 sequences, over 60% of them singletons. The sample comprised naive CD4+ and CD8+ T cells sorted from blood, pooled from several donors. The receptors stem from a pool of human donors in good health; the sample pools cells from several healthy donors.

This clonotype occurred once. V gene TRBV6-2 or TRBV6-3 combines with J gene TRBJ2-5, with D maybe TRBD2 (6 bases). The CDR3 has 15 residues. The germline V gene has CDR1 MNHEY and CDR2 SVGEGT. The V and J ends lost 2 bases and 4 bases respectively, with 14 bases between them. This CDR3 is CASSYAGPNSETQYF. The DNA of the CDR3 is TGTGCCAGCAGTTACGCGGGGCCCAACTCAGAGACCCAGTACTTC.

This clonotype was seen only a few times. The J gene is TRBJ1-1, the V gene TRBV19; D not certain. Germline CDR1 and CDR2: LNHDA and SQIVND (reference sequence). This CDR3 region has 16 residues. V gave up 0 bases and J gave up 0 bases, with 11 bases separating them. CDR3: CASSIEPETMNTEAFF. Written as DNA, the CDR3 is TGTGCCAGTAGTATAGAGCCAGAGACCATGAACACTGAAGCTTTCTTT.

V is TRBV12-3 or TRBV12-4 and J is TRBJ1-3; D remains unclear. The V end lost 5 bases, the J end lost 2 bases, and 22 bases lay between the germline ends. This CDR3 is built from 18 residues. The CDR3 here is CASSPWREESLAGNTIYF. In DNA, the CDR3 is TGTGCCAGCAGTCCGTGGCGGGAAGAGTCTTTGGCTGGAAACACCATATATTTT.

CDR3 DNA sequence: TGTGCCAGCAGCTTTTATCAGGGGAGCAATCAGCCCCAGCATTTT. Translation gives CASSFYQGSNQPQHF. This chain uses TRBV7-8 with TRBJ1-5, with D perhaps matching TRBD1 (6 bases). The CDR3 is made up of 15 amino acids. Germline values: CDR1 SGHVS, CDR2 FQNEAQ. The ends were cut back, 3 bases at V and 1 base at J, with 10 bases in the middle.

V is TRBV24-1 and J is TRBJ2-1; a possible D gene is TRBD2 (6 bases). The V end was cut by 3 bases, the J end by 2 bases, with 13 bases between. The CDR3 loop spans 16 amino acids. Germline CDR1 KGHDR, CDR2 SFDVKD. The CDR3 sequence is CATSDASGVAYNEQFF. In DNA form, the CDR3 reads TGTGCCACCAGTGATGCGTCGGGAGTGGCCTACAATGAGCAGTTCTTC.

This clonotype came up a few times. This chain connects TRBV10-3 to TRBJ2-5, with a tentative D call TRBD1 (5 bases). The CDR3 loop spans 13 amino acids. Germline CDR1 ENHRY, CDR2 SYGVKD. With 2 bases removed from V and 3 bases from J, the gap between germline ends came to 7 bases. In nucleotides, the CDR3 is TGTGCCATCAGTGAGACCAGGGAAGAGACCCAGTACTTC. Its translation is CAISETREETQYF.

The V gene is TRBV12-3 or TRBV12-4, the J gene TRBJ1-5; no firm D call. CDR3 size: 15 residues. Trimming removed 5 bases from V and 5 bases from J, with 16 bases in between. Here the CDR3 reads CASSPSAASYQPQHF. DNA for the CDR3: TGTGCCAGCAGTCCCTCAGCGGCGAGCTATCAGCCCCAGCATTTT.

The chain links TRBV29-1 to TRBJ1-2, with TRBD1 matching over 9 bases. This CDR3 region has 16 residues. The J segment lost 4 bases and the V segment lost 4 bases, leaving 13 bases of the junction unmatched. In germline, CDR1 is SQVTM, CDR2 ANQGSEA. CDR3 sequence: CSVGEVSDRGAYGYTF. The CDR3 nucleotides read TGCAGCGTTGGGGAAGTGTCGGACAGGGGAGCCTATGGCTACACCTTC.

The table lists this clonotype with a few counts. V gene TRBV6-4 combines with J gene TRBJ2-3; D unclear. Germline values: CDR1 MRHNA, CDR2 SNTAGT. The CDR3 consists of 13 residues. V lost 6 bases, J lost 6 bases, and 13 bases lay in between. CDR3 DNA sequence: TGTGCCAGCAGCCCTCGTCCCGGGGATACGCAGTATTTT. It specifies CASSPRPGDTQYF.

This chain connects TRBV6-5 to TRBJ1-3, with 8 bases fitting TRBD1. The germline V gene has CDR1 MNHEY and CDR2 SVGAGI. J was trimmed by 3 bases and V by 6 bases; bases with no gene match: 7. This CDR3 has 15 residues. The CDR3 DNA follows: TGTGCCAGCAGATACGACAGGGGTAGTGGAAACACCATATATTTT. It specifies CASRYDRGSGNTIYF.

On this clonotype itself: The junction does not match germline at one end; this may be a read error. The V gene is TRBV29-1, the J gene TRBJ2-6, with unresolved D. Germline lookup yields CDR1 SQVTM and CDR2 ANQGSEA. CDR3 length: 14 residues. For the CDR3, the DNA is TGCAGCGTAGTTCCGTACCTTGGGTCCAACGTCCTGACTTTC. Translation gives CSVVPYLGSNVLTF.

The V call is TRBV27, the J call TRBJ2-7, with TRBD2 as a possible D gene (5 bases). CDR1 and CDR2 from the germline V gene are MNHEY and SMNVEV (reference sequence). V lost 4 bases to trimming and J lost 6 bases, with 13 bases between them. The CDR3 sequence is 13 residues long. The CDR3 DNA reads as TGTGCCAGCAGTTCCGGGGTCGCACGCGAGCAGTACTTC. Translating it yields CASSSGVAREQYF.

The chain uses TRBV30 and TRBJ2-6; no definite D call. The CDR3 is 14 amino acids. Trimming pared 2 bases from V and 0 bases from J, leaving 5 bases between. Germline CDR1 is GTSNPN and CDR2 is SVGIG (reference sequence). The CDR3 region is CAWSRGSGANVLTF. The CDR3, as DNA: TGTGCCTGGAGTAGAGGCTCTGGGGCCAACGTCCTGACTTTC.

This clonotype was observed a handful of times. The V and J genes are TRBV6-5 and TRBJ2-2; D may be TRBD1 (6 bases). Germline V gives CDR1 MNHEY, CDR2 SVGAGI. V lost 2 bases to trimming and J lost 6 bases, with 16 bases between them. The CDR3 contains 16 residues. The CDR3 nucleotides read TGTGCCAGCAGTTACGAGTACAGGGAGCCGCCCGGGGAGCTGTTTTTT. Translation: CASSYEYREPPGELFF.

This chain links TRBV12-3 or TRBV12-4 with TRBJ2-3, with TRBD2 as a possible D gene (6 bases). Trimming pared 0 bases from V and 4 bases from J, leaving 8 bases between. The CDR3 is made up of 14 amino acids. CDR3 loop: CASSLAASADTQYF. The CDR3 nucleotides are TGTGCCAGCAGTTTAGCGGCTAGCGCAGATACGCAGTATTTT.

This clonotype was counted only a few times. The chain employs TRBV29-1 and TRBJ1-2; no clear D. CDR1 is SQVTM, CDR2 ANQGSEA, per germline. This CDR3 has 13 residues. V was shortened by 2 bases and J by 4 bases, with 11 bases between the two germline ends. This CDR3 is CSVEPPGFYGYTF. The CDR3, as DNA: TGCAGCGTTGAACCCCCGGGATTCTATGGCTACACCTTC. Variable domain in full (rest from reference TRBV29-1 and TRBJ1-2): SAVISQKPSRDICQRGTSLTIQCQVDSQVTMMFWYRQQPGQSLTLIATANQGSEATYESGFVIDKFPISRPNLTFSTLTVSNMSPEDSSIYLCSVEPPGFYGYTFGSGTRLTVV.

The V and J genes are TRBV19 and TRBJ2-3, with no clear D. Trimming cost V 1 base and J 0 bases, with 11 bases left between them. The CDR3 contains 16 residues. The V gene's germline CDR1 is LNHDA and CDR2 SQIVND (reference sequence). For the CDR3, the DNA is TGTGCCAGTAGTATAGCGGGCAGTCCTAGCACAGATACGCAGTATTTT. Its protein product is CASSIAGSPSTDTQYF.

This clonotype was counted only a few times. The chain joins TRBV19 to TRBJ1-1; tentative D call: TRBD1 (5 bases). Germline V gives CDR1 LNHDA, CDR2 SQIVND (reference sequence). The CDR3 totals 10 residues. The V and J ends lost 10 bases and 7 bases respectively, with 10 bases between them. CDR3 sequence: CATGTDEAFF. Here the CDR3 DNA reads TGTGCCACGGGGACGGATGAAGCTTTCTTT.

CDR3 in DNA: TGTGCCTGGAGCCTAGTGATGAACACTGAAGCTTTCTTT. This sequence encodes CAWSLVMNTEAFF. The J gene is TRBJ1-1, the V gene TRBV30; D is ambiguous. CDR3 length equals 13 residues. Trimming cost V 3 bases and J 0 bases, with 8 bases left between them. Germline CDR1 GTSNPN, CDR2 SVGIG (reference sequence).

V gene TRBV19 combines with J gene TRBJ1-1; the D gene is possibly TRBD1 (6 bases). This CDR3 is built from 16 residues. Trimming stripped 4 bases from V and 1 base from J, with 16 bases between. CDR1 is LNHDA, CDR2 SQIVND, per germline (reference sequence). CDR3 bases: TGTGCCAGTAGTAGGGGATCGACAGGAGGGAACACTGAAGCTTTCTTT. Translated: CASSRGSTGGNTEAFF.

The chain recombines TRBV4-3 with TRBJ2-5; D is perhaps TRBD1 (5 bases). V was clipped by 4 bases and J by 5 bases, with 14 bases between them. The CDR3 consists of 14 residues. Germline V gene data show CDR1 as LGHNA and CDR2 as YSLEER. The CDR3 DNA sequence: TGCGCCAGCAGCCGAGAGACAGTTGCGGAGACCCAGTACTTC. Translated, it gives CASSRETVAETQYF.

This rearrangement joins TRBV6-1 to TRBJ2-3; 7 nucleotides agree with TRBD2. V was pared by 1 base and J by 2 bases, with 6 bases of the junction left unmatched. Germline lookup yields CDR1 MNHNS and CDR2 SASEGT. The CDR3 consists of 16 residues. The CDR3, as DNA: TGTGCCAGCAGTGAAGGCCCACTAGCGATCACAGATACGCAGTATTTT. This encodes CASSEGPLAITDTQYF.

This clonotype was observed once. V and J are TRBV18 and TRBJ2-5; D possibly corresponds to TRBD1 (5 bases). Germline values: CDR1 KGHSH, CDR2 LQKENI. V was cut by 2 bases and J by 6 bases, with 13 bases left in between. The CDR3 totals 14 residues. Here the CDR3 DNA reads TGTGCCAGCTCACCATCATCCCAGGACAAGACCCAGTACTTC. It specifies CASSPSSQDKTQYF.

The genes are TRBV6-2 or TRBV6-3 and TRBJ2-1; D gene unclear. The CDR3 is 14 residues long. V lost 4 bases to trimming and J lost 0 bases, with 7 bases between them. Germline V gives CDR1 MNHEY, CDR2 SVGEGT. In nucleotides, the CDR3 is TGTGCCAGCAGTTGGCTTCACTCCTACAATGAGCAGTTCTTC. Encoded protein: CASSWLHSYNEQFF.

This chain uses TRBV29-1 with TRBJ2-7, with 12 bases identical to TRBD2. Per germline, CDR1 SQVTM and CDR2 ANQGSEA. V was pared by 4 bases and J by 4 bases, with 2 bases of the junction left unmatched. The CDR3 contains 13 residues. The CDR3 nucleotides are TGCAGCGTTGGACTAGCGGGAGAATACGAGCAGTACTTC. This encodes CSVGLAGEYEQYF.

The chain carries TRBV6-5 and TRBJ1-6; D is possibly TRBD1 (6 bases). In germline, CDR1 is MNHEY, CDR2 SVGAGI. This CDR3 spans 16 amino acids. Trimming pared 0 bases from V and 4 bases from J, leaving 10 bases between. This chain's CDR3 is CASSYSGTPYNSPLHF. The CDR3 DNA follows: TGTGCCAGCAGTTACTCCGGGACACCATATAATTCACCCCTCCACTTT.

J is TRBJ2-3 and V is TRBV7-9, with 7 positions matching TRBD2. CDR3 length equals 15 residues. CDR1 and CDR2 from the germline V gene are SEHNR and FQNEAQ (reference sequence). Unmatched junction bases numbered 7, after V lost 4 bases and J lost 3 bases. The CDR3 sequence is CASSSPGGGTDTQYF. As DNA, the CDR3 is TGTGCCAGCAGCTCCCCGGGAGGAGGGACAGATACGCAGTATTTT.

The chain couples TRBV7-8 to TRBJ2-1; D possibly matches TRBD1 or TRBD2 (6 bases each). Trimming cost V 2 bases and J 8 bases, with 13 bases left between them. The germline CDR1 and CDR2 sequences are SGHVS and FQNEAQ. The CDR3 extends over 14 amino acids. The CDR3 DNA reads TGTGCCAGCAGCTTATTGGGGGGCGGCGATGAGCAGTTCTTC. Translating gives CASSLLGGGDEQFF.

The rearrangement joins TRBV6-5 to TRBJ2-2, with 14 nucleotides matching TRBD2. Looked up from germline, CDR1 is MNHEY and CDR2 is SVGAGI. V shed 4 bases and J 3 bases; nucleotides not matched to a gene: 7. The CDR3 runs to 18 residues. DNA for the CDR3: TGTGCCAGCAGTTTGGGGACTAGCGGGAGTGTGGACACCGGGGAGCTGTTTTTT. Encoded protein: CASSLGTSGSVDTGELFF.

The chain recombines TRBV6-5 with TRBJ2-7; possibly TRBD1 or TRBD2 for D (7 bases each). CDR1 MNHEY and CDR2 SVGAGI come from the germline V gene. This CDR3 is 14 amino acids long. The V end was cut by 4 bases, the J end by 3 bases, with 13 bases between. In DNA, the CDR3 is TGTGCCAGCAGTTCCGACAGGGACTACTACGAGCAGTACTTC. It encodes CASSSDRDYYEQYF.

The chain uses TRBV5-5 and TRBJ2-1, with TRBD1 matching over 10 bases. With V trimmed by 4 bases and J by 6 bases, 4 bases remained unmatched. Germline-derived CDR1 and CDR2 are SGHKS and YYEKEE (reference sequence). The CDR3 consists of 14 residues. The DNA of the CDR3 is TGTGCCAGCAGCCCGTGGGACAGGGGCAATGAGCAGTTCTTC. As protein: CASSPWDRGNEQFF.

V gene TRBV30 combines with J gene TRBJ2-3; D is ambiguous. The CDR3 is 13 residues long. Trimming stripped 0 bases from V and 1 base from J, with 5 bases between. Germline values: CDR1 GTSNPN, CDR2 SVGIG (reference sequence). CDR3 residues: CAWSVLRTDTQYF. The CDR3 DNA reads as TGTGCCTGGAGTGTATTACGCACAGATACGCAGTATTTT. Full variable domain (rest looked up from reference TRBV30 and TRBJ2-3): SQTIHQWPATLVQPVGSPLSLECTVEGTSNPNLYWYRQAAGRGLQLLFYSVGIGQISSEVPQNLSASRPQDRQFILSSKKLLLSDSGFYLCAWSVLRTDTQYFGPGTRLTVL.